The present entry profiles one T cell receptor beta chain with its context. This record belongs to a study of technical replicates of blood from several donors. The table came from immunoSEQ multiplex PCR; TCRdb's copy has only in-frame clones and leaves some out. The sample has approximately 75,000 clones; approximately 78% are singletons. Trimming left V 0 bases short and J 3 bases short, with 4 bases between. This CDR3 comprises 13 residues. CDR1 and CDR2 (germline): SGDLS, YYNGEE. This receptor was identified in a human donor in good health. Some clones in this sample may be carry-over from other donors' samples. The sequencing sample was made of PBMCs. This chain uses TRBV9 with TRBJ2-1; D remains ambiguous. CDR3: CASSVGYYNEQFF. CDR3 in DNA: TGTGCCAGCAGCGTAGGCTACTACAATGAGCAGTTCTTC.